Given below is one T cell receptor beta chain in context. The antigen this receptor binds is unknown. No base quality information exists; no much larger clone differs at one position. Survey-level sequencing on the immunoSEQ platform was used to profile the TCR beta chain repertoires. Per the authors' processing: CDR3 amino acid length spectratypes and V-J pairing frequencies were compared, and repertoire diversity was measured with the inverse Simpson index. To annotate clonotypes specific to SARS-CoV-2, CMV, influenza A and EBV, TCR beta CDR3 sequences were compared against VDJdb. This immuneACCESS table, as held by TCRdb, lists in-frame sequences with V and J called but not all clones. Of the missing ones, under half trace to an unresolved V gene in checked studies; the others have no known cause. The DNA was the basis for D and trimming; V, J and clone size are from that table. Present in this sample are about 68,000 clones, 85% to 95% of which were seen just once. The top ten hold under 4.5% of the sample.

The germline V gene encodes CDR1 KGHSH and CDR2 LQKENI. From its cysteine to its phenylalanine, the CDR3 spans 15 amino acids. CDR3 DNA is the only sequence kept; it has 45 bases, read in frame from the first base. The V end loses 1 base and the J end loses 8 bases, and a stretch of 14 bases separates them. PBMCs were isolated from peripheral blood, and genomic DNA from unsorted PBMCs was used for TCR beta sequencing. These data belong to a study (dated by TCRdb to the early 2020s). Beyond this particular receptor, the publication reports: Further investigation, including longitudinal sampling and assessment of a control group, is stated by the authors to be required.

This receptor was obtained from a man aged 35-49 years with rheumatoid arthritis. The V gene is TRBV18 and the J gene is TRBJ1-4; the D gene identity is not certain. Sample: PBMCs. The DNA sequence follows: TGTGCCAGCTCACCACAAAGGCCGGAGCGCGAAAAACTGTTTTTT. It codes for CASSPQRPEREKLFF.